The sequence of this TCR beta chain was determined in a study of beta chain features in type 1 diabetes. Blood was collected once per donor into heparin, averaging about 120 mL. Using CD45RO/CCR7/CD25/CD127/CD95/CD27, CD4+ naive, central memory, regulatory and stem cell-like memory cells were sorted. Purity exceeding 95% was reached by all sorted populations. Whole-study results and caveats: Highly expressing activated T cells could be over-counted with a cDNA template. Shorter TCRB CDR3s, moderately but significantly so, were found in Type 1 diabetes patients in all four CD4+ subsets.

This clone came up a few times. Its cognate antigen is unknown. Expressed TCRB transcripts got sequenced, as all isolated RNA was reverse transcribed. Method: immunoSEQ multiplex PCR; TCRdb's copy keeps in-frame clones and lacks some. The sample has about 650,000 clones; 9.5% to 15% are singletons. Germline CDR1 and CDR2: SQVTM and ANQGSEA. V was trimmed by 7 bases and J by 6 bases, leaving 15 bases between them. This CDR3 has 12 amino acids. Sequences were obtained from naive CD4+ T cells from blood. This chain uses TRBV29-1 with TRBJ1-2; D is unclear. The source is a man aged 30 to 39 with type 1 diabetes. CDR3 sequence: CSASSGGDGYTF. The CDR3 DNA sequence: TGCAGCGCTTCTTCCGGAGGAGATGGCTACACCTTC.